What follows are 10 T cell receptor beta chains derived from one specimen sequenced in a study of molecular identifiers for immune sequencing clone quantification. TCRdb re-derived calls from the PCR reads in MiXCR, one entry per CDR3 protein. The repertoire holds under 85,000 distinct CDR3 sequences, with about 17% as singletons. The sequencing sample was made of naive CD8+ T cells from blood, with Jurkat cell RNA spiked in. As to subset: FACS-sorted CD8+CD4-CCR7+CD45RA+ naive T cells. The origin of the receptors is a human donor in good health. Some libraries in this study had Jurkat cell RNA spiked in.

The table lists this clonotype with many counts. The chain recombines TRBV4-1 with TRBJ1-6; D ambiguous. V was trimmed by 0 bases and J by 10 bases, leaving 10 bases between them. The CDR3 contains 14 residues. Germline V CDR1 and CDR2: MGHRA, YSYEKL. CDR3 sequence: CASSQDPRRSPLHF. CDR3 bases: TGCGCCAGCAGCCAAGATCCAAGGAGGTCACCCCTCCACTTT.

There are many counts of this clonotype. The chain recombines TRBV10-3 with TRBJ1-2; D remains ambiguous. Germline CDR1 ENHRY, CDR2 SYGVKD. V was shortened by 0 bases and J by 1 base, with 6 bases between the two germline ends. The CDR3 runs 14 residues. CDR3 in amino acids: CAISESTLNYGYTF. The CDR3 DNA is TGTGCCATCAGTGAGTCAACCCTTAACTATGGCTACACCTTC.

This clonotype was observed many times. CDR3 sequence reads: CAISVSLAGNTDTQYF. The CDR3 bases are TGTGCCATCAGTGTTTCACTAGCGGGAAACACAGATACGCAGTATTTT. The chain carries TRBV10-3 and TRBJ2-3; the match to TRBD2 covers 10 bases. This CDR3 comprises 16 residues. V trimming: 4 bases; J trimming: 2 bases; junction bases outside the gene matches: 6. The germline gives CDR1 ENHRY, CDR2 SYGVKD.

A word on this clonotype: A clone one base away is much larger, so this may be a read error. This sequence joins TRBV7-9 and TRBJ1-1; 9 positions match TRBD1. The V and J ends lost 5 bases and 6 bases, in that order; junction bases with no gene match: 10. The CDR3 sequence is 15 residues long. Germline assignment: CDR1 SEHNR and CDR2 FQNEAQ (reference sequence). The CDR3 bases are TGTGCCAGCAGCCCGCCGGGACAGGGTCACCCTGAAGCTTTCTTT. It is translated as CASSPPGQGHPEAFF.

The genes are TRBV21-1 and TRBJ2-5; TRBD2 reflects the table's D call only, with no check against the DNA. TRBV21-1 is a listed pseudogene. The CDR3 runs to 19 residues. CDR3 amino acids: CASSKGGRNTGTNTRDQYF. For the CDR3, the DNA is TGTGCCAGCAGCAAAGGTGGGCGGAACACAGGGACTAACACAAGAGACCAGTACTTC.

This chain joins TRBV10-3 and TRBJ2-1; 9 bases are a match to TRBD2. Trimming cost V 5 bases and J 3 bases; bases outside gene matches: 8. From germline, CDR1 is ENHRY and CDR2 SYGVKD. CDR3 length: 16 amino acids. The CDR3, as DNA: TGTGCCATCAGTACCATAGCGGGAGCTGGCTACAATGAGCAGTTCTTC. Its translation is CAISTIAGAGYNEQFF.

The sample holds many counts of this clonotype. V gene TRBV20-1 combines with J gene TRBJ2-7; the match to TRBD2 covers 7 bases. This CDR3 is built from 16 residues. With 5 bases clipped from V and 2 bases from J, the junction kept 15 bases outside the gene matches. From germline, CDR1 is DFQATT and CDR2 SNEGSKA (reference sequence). This CDR3 reads CSAQPSGREFAYEQYF. Here the CDR3 DNA reads TGCAGTGCTCAGCCCTCCGGGCGGGAGTTCGCCTACGAGCAGTACTTC.

As concerns this clonotype: At one of its ends the junction is not consistent with the germline gene, which may arise from a read error. The gene calls are TRBV11-2 and TRBJ2-2; 8 nucleotides agree with TRBD2. The CDR3 is 17 amino acids. From germline, CDR1 is SGHAT and CDR2 FQNNGV. CDR3 nucleotide sequence: TGCGCCAGCACCCCGAAGGGAGCGGGAGATATAGGCGGGGAGCTGTTTTTT. Amino acid sequence: CASTPKGAGDIGGELFF.

This clonotype has more than one count but fewer than ten. The chain combines TRBV15 with TRBJ2-1; TRBD2 aligns across 11 bases. The trim removed 2 bases at V and 8 bases at J, leaving 8 bases unmatched. The CDR3 consists of 16 residues. CDR1 is LNHNV, CDR2 YYDKDF, per germline (reference sequence). Here the CDR3 DNA reads TGTGCCACCAGCAGACCCACTAGCGGGAGATACGATGAGCAGTTCTTC. Its translation is CATSRPTSGRYDEQFF. The full variable domain, with the rest looked up from reference TRBV15 and TRBJ2-1, is DAMVIQNPRYQVTQFGKPVTLSCSQTLNHNVMYWYQQKSSQAPKLLFHYYDKDFNNEADTPDNFQSRRPNTSFCFLDIRSPGLGDTAMYLCATSRPTSGRYDEQFFGPGTRLTVL.

This clonotype was detected ten times or more. The conserved closing phenylalanine or tryptophan is absent in this CDR3, likely reflecting a read error. Because the CDR3's place on the DNA is in doubt, the DNA is left out and the CDR3 is given as listed by TCRdb. The chain is built from TRBV4-1 and TRBJ2-7; the table's D call, TRBD2, was not checked against the DNA. Germline lookup yields CDR1 MGHRA and CDR2 YSYEKL. The CDR3 is 14 amino acids in total, end residues counted. The CDR3 sequence is CASRPRETSGIVWI.